A selection of T cell receptor beta chains follows, all from one sample in a study of blood T cells in healthy people across ages. From the 5' RACE reads, TCRdb called clonotypes with MiXCR, one entry per CDR3 protein. The sample yields some 710,000 distinct CDR3 sequences, about 42% seen once. What was sequenced was blood. The receptors were gathered from a man older than 75 in good health. The CDR3 runs from the conserved cysteine through the conserved F or W. The D gene is left open where the match is weak. Where a row states a size, it is once, few, many or the class of an expanded clone; other rows omit it.

v_call,j_call,clone_size,d_call,cdr3_nt,cdr3_aa
TRBV18,TRBJ2-5,.,.,TGTGCCAGCTCACCAATTAGCGACGAGACCCAGTACTTC,CASSPISDETQYF
TRBV9,TRBJ2-1,.,TRBD2,TGTGCCAGCAGCGGACCCTGGCTAGCGGGAGGTCTACATGAGCAGTTCTTC,CASSGPWLAGGLHEQFF
TRBV28,TRBJ2-7,few,TRBD2,TGTGCCAGCAGTCCCCACAGCGGGAGGGTGAACGAGCAGTACTTC,CASSPHSGRVNEQYF
TRBV7-2,TRBJ2-3,.,.,TGTGCCAGCAGCTTCGGCTCCGACTTGGATACGCAGTATTTT,CASSFGSDLDTQYF
TRBV7-9,TRBJ2-7,.,.,TGTGCCAGCAGCTTAGTTCTAGCGCAACCTTACAATGAGCAGTACTTC,CASSLVLAQPYNEQYF
TRBV5-1,TRBJ2-3,few,.,TGCGCCAGCAGCTTCTCTTCGTGGGGGCGGAAAGATACGCAGTATTTT,CASSFSSWGRKDTQYF
TRBV2,TRBJ2-7,.,.,TGTGCCAGCCTGCTAGCGAGCGAGCAGTACTTC,CASLLASEQYF
TRBV6-2/TRBV6-3,TRBJ1-1,.,.,TGTGCCAGCAGTTACTCGATGTGGGAGATGAACACTGAAGCTTTCTTT,CASSYSMWEMNTEAFF
TRBV11-2,TRBJ1-4,.,.,TGTGCCAGCAGCGTTCGCGAAAAACTGTTTTTT,CASSVREKLFF
TRBV28,TRBJ1-1,few,.,TGTGCCAGCAGTTTTTTCGAACCTTTTAACACTGAAGCTTTCTTT,CASSFFEPFNTEAFF
TRBV6-2/TRBV6-3,TRBJ2-7,many,.,TGTGCCAGCAGTTACCTATACGAGCAGTACTTC,CASSYLYEQYF
TRBV28,TRBJ2-3,.,.,TGTGCCAGCAGTACGTCCCCGGGACCAGTTCATGCAGATACGCAGTATTTT,CASSTSPGPVHADTQYF
TRBV29-1,TRBJ1-1,.,.,TGCAGCGGGACGACAGACTACACTGAGGCTTTCTTT,CSGTTDYTEAFF
TRBV4-2,TRBJ2-5,.,.,TGTGCCAGCAGCCAAGATACCGGGGAGCAGTACTTC,CASSQDTGEQYF
TRBV20-1,TRBJ1-2,many,.,TGCAGTGCTAGAGGCCAGACATTAGGCGGCTACACCTTC,CSARGQTLGGYTF
TRBV4-1,TRBJ2-7,.,.,TGCGCCAGCAGCCAAGATGTCAGACTCTTCTCCTACGAGCAGTACTTC,CASSQDVRLFSYEQYF
TRBV9,TRBJ1-1,.,.,TGTGCCAGCAGCGTAGCTACTCAGGTGAACACTGAAGCTTTCTTT,CASSVATQVNTEAFF
TRBV9,TRBJ1-1,.,TRBD1,TGTGCCAGCAGCCCCAAGGGAGGACAGGCAGTGAACACTGAAGCTTTCTTT,CASSPKGGQAVNTEAFF
TRBV2,TRBJ1-4,.,.,TGTGCCAGCGTAGACAGCTCTAATGAAAAACTGTTTTTT,CASVDSSNEKLFF
TRBV29-1,TRBJ1-2,few,.,TGCAGCGTTGACCTATATGGCTACACCTTC,CSVDLYGYTF
TRBV6-5,TRBJ2-7,.,.,TGTGCCAGCGCGAGGGTCAGGGGTAGCGAGCAGTACTTC,CASARVRGSEQYF
TRBV20-1,TRBJ2-6,.,TRBD1,TGCAGTGCTAGGGTCGGGACAGTGTTCTCTGGGGCCAACGTCCTGACTTTC,CSARVGTVFSGANVLTF
TRBV2,TRBJ2-1,few,TRBD2,TGTGCCAGCAGCACGGGAGGGGACAATGAGCAGTTCTTC,CASSTGGDNEQFF
TRBV9,TRBJ2-3,.,.,TGTGCCAGCACCCCCGGGGGCTCCGCCACCGATACGCAGTATTTT,CASTPGGSATDTQYF
TRBV11-2,TRBJ2-7,.,.,TGTGCCAGCACCCTAGGGGGGGCAGGAACTCCCTACGAGCAGTACTTC,CASTLGGAGTPYEQYF
TRBV7-3,TRBJ2-5,.,.,TGTGCCAGCAGCCTATGGCCCACCGAGACCCAGTACTTC,CASSLWPTETQYF
TRBV6-2/TRBV6-3,TRBJ2-5,few,TRBD1,TGTGCCAGCAGTGACAGGGAGCTGGAGACCCAGTACTTC,CASSDRELETQYF
TRBV20-1,TRBJ2-1,.,TRBD2,TGCAGTGCTAGAGGAAGCGGGAGTTATGGGAATGAGCAGTTCTTC,CSARGSGSYGNEQFF
TRBV5-1,TRBJ2-2,.,TRBD2,TGCGCCAGCAGCTTGGAAGGACTAGCGGGAGACACCGGGGAGCTGTTTTTT,CASSLEGLAGDTGELFF
TRBV2,TRBJ1-2,.,.,TGTGCCAGCAAGTATGCTAACTATGGCTACACCTTC,CASKYANYGYTF
TRBV5-1,TRBJ1-1,few,.,TGCGCCAGCAGCAGGGACGGGGGGCCGAACACTGAAGCTTTCTTT,CASSRDGGPNTEAFF
TRBV7-2,TRBJ1-5,.,.,TGTGCCAGCACCTCGGAGGCTCAGCCCCAGCATTTT,CASTSEAQPQHF
TRBV10-3,TRBJ2-1,.,TRBD1,TGTGCCATCAGTGTCCGGGACAGTGGGGAATACAATGAGCAGTTCTTC,CAISVRDSGEYNEQFF
TRBV27,TRBJ1-6,once,.,TGTGCCAGCAGTCCCCTGGCAGGGCCCTTTAAACATAATTCACCCCTCCACTTT,CASSPLAGPFKHNSPLHF